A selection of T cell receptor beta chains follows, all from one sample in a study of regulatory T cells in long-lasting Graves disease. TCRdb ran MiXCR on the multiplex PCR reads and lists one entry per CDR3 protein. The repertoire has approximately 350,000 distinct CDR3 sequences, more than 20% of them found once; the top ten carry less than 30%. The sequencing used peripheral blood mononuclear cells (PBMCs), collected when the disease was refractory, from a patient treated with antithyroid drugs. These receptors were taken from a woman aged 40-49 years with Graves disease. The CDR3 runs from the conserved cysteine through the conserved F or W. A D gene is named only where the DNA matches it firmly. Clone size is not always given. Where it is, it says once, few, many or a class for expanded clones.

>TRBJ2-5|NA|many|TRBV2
CASSGDEGETQYF
TGTGCCAGCAGTGGGGATGAAGGGGAGACCCAGTACTTC
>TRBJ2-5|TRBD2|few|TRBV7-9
CASSLDTSFGRAQETQYF
TGTGCCAGCAGCCTCGATACCTCCTTCGGGAGGGCCCAAGAGACCCAGTACTTC
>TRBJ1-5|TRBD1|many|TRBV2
CASSDRGRDNQPQHF
TGTGCCAGCAGCGACAGGGGGCGCGACAATCAGCCCCAGCATTTT
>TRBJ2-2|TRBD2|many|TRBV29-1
CSVEAGAAGELFF
TGCAGCGTTGAGGCGGGAGCGGCCGGGGAGCTGTTTTTT
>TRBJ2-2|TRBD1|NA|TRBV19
CASQDRVTGELFF
TGTGCCAGTCAGGACAGGGTCACCGGGGAGCTGTTTTTT
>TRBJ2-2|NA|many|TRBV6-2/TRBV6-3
CASSYRGRPGELFF
TGTGCCAGCAGTTACAGGGGTCGGCCCGGGGAGCTGTTTTTT
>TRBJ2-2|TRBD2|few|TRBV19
CASKGLRETGELFF
TGTGCCAGTAAGGGACTAAGAGAAACCGGGGAGCTGTTTTTT
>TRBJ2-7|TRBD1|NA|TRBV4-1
CASSQLPTGGRTYVEQYF
TGCGCCAGCAGCCAACTCCCGACAGGGGGAAGGACCTACGTCGAGCAGTACTTC
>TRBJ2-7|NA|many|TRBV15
CATSRDHPPDEQYF
TGTGCCACCAGCAGAGATCACCCACCCGACGAGCAGTACTTC
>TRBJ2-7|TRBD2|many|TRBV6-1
CASSFPRLALVYEQYF
TGTGCCAGCAGTTTTCCCAGACTAGCGCTAGTCTACGAGCAGTACTTC
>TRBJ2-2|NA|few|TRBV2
CASSAAGPHFGELFF
TGTGCCAGCAGTGCGGCGGGACCACATTTCGGGGAGCTGTTTTTT
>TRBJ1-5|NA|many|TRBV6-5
CASSYVIGGLNQPQHF
TGTGCCAGCAGTTATGTAATCGGCGGGCTCAATCAGCCCCAGCATTTT
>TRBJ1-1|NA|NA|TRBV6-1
CASIKRRRPLGNTEAFF
TGTGCCAGCATCAAAAGGAGGAGGCCCCTAGGGAACACTGAAGCTTTCTTT
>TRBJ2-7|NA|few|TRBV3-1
CASSQGQASSYEQYF
TGTGCCAGCAGCCAAGGTCAGGCTAGCTCCTACGAGCAGTACTTC
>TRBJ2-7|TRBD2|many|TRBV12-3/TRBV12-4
CASSLRDYSYEQYF
TGTGCCAGCAGCCTCCGGGACTACTCCTACGAGCAGTACTTC
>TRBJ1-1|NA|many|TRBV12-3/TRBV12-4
CASTFQSTDTEAFF
TGTGCCAGCACCTTCCAATCGACAGACACTGAAGCTTTCTTT
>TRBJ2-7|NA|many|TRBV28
CASSYRTYEQYF
TGTGCCAGCAGTTACAGGACCTACGAGCAGTACTTC
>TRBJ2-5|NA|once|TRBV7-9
CASSLATGYGTQYF
TGTGCCAGCAGCTTAGCCACGGGCTATGGGACCCAGTACTTC
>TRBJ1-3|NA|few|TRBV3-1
CASSQATSGNTIYF
TGTGCCAGCAGCCAAGCGACGTCTGGAAACACCATATATTTT
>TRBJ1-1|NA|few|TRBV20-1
CSARRIPLNTEAFF
TGCAGTGCTAGACGGATTCCTTTGAACACTGAAGCTTTCTTT
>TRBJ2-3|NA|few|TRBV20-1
CSARNLRGSTDTQYF
TGCAGTGCTAGGAACCTTAGGGGGAGCACAGATACGCAGTATTTT
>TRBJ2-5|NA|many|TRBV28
CASSFWGPKETQYF
TGTGCCAGCAGTTTTTGGGGGCCGAAGGAGACCCAGTACTTC
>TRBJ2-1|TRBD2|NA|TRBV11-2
CASSKDPAGLAGVSGNEQFF
TGTGCCAGCAGCAAAGACCCGGCGGGCCTAGCGGGAGTCTCGGGCAATGAGCAGTTCTTC
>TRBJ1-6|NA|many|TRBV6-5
CASSYSSWLNYNSPLHF
TGTGCCAGCAGTTACTCGAGTTGGCTGAATTATAATTCACCCCTCCACTTT
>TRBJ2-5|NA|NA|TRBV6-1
CAIAQGRLGTQYF
TGTGCCATAGCCCAGGGGCGCTTAGGGACCCAGTACTTC
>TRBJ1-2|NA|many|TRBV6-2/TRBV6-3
CASSYFSEGPIYGYTF
TGTGCCAGCAGTTACTTCTCGGAGGGACCGATTTATGGCTACACCTTC
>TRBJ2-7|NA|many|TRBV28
CASSLPNPSYIEQYF
TGTGCCAGCAGTTTACCCAACCCTAGCTACATCGAGCAGTACTTC
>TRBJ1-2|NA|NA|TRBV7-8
CASSSSGWPAYGYTF
TGTGCCAGCAGCTCCTCCGGTTGGCCCGCCTATGGCTACACCTTC
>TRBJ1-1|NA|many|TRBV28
CASSPLRYTEAFF
TGTGCCAGCAGTCCCCTTCGATACACTGAAGCTTTCTTT
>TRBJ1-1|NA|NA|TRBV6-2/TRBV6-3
CASSYASGAFF
TGTGCCAGCAGTTACGCCTCTGGGGCTTTCTTT
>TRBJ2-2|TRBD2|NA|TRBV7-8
CAGGREGQAGELFF
TGTGCCGGAGGACGGGAGGGCCAAGCCGGGGAGCTGTTTTTT
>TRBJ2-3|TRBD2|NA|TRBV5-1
CASSLNLAGADTQYF
TGCGCCAGCAGCTTGAATCTAGCGGGGGCAGATACGCAGTATTTT
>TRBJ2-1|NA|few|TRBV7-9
CASTLGGAGYNEQFF
TGTGCCAGCACCCTAGGGGGCGCGGGATACAATGAGCAGTTCTTC
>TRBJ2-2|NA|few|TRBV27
CASSLLEDFTGELFF
TGTGCCAGCAGTTTATTGGAGGACTTCACCGGGGAGCTGTTTTTT
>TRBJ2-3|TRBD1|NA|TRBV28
CASSFPGPGQKFRRPDTQYF
TGTGCCAGCAGTTTTCCTGGCCCGGGACAGAAATTTCGAAGACCAGATACGCAGTATTTT
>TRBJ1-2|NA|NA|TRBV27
CASSLSMRSAGGYTF
TGTGCCAGCAGTTTATCGATGAGATCCGCCGGTGGCTACACCTTC
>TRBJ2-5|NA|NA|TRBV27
CASSFSAGTGGQYF
TGTGCCAGCAGTTTTTCTGCAGGGACGGGCGGCCAGTACTTC
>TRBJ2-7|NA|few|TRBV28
CASNDSGYEQYF
TGTGCCAGCAACGATAGCGGCTACGAGCAGTACTTC
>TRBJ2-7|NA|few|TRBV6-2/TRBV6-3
CASSYPDRAHEQYF
TGTGCCAGCAGTTACCCCGACCGGGCCCACGAGCAGTACTTC
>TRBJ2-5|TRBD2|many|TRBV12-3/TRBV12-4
CASSSLAGGPGETQYF
TGTGCCAGCAGCTCCCTGGCGGGAGGGCCGGGGGAGACCCAGTACTTC